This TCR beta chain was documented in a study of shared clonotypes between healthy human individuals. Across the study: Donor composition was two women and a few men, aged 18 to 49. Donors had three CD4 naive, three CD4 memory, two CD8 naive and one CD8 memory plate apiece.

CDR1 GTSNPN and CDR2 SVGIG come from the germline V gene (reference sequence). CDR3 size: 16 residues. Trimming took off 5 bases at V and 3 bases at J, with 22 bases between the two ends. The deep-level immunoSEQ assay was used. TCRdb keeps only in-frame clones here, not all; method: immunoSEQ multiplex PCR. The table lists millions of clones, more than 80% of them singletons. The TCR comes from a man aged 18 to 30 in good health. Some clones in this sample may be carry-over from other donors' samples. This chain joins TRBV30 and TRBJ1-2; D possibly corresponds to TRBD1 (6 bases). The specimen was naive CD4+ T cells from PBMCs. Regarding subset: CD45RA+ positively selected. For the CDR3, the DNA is TGTGCCTGGCCTGATACGGGGGCGGCGGAGGACTATGGCTACACCTTC. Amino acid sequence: CAWPDTGAAEDYGYTF.